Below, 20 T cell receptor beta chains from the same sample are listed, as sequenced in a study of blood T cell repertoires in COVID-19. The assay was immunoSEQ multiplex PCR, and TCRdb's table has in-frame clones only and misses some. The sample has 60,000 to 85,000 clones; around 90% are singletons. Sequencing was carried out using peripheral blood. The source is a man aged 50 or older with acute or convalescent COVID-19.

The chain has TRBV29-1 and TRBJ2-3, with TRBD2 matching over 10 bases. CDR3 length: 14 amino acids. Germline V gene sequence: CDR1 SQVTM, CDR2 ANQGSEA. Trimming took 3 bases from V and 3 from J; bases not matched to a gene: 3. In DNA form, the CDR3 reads TGCAGCGTTGAGCTAGCGGGGGTGACAGATACGCAGTATTTT. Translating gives CSVELAGVTDTQYF.

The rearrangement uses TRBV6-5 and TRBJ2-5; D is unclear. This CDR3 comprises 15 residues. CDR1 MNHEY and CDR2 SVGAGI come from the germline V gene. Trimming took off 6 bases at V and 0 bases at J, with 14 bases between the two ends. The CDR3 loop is CASRVRRFHQETQYF. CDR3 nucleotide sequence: TGTGCCAGCAGAGTCAGGCGTTTCCACCAAGAGACCCAGTACTTC.

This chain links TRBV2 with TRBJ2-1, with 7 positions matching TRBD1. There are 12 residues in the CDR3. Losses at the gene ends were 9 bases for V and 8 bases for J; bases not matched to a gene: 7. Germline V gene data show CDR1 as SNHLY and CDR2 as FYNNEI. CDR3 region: CARTQGVHEQFF. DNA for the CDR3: TGTGCCAGGACGCAGGGGGTCCATGAGCAGTTCTTC.

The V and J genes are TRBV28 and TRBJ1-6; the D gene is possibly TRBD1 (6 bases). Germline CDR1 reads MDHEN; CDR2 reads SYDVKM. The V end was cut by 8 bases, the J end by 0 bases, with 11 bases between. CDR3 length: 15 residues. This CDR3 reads CASGQGSSYNSPLHF. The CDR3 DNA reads TGTGCCAGCGGCCAGGGGAGCTCCTATAATTCACCCCTCCACTTT.

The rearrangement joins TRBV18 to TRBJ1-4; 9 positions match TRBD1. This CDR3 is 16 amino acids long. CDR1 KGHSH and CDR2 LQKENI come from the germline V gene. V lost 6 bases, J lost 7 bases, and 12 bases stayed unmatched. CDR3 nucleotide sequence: TGTGCCAGCTCGGAGCGTACAGGGGGCGGGCCTGAAAAACTGTTTTTT. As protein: CASSERTGGGPEKLFF.

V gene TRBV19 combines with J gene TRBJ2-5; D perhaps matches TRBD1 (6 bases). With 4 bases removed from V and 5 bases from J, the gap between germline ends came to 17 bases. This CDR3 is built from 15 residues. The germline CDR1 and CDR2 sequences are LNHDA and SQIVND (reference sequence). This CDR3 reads CASSKDSDPSETQYF. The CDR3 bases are TGTGCCAGTAGTAAGGACAGCGACCCGTCGGAGACCCAGTACTTC.

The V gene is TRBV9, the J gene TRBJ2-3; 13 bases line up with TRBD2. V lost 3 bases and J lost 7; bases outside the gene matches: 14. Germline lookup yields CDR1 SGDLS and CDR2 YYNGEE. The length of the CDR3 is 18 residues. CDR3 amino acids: CASSGPGLAGIFQNTQYF. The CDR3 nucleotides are TGTGCCAGCAGCGGCCCGGGACTAGCGGGGATATTTCAGAATACGCAGTATTTT.

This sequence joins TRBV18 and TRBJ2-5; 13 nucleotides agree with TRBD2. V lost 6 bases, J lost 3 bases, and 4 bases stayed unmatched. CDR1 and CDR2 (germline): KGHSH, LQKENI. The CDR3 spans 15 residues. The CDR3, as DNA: TGTGCCAGCTCGGTCGGACTAGCGGGGGAAGAGACCCAGTACTTC. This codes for CASSVGLAGEETQYF.

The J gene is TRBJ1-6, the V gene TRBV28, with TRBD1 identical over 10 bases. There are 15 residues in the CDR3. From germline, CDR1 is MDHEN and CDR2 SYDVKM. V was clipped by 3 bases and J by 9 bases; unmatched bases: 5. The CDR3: CASSLGTGVGSPLHF. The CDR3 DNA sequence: TGTGCCAGCAGTTTGGGGACAGGGGTAGGTTCACCCCTCCACTTT.

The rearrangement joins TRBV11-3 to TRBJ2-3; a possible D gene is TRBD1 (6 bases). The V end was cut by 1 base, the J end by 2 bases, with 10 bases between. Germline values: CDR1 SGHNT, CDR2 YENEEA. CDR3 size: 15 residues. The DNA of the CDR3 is TGTGCCAGCAGCTTAGGACAGGCCTCCACAGATACGCAGTATTTT. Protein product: CASSLGQASTDTQYF.

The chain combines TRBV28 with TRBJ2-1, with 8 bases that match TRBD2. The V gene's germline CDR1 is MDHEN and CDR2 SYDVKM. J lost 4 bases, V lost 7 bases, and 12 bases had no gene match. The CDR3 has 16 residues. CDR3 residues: CASTERQRGWYNEQFF. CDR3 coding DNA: TGTGCCAGCACCGAAAGGCAGCGGGGGTGGTACAATGAGCAGTTCTTC.

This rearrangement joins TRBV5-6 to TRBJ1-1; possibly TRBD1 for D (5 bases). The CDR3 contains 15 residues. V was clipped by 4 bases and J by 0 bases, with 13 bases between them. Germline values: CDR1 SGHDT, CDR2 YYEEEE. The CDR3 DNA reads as TGTGCCAGCAGCCCGGGGGGAAACCTGAACACTGAAGCTTTCTTT. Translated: CASSPGGNLNTEAFF.

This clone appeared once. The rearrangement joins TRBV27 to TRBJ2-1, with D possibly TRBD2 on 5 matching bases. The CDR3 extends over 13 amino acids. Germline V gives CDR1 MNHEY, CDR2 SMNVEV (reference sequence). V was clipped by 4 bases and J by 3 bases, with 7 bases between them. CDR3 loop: CASSSGNYNEQFF. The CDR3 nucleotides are TGTGCCAGCAGTTCCGGGAACTACAATGAGCAGTTCTTC.

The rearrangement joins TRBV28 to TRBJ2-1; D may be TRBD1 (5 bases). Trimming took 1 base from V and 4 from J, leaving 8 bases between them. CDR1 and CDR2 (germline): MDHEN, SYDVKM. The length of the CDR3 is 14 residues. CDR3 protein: CASSLSQGYNEQFF. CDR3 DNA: TGTGCCAGCAGTTTATCCCAGGGATACAATGAGCAGTTCTTC.

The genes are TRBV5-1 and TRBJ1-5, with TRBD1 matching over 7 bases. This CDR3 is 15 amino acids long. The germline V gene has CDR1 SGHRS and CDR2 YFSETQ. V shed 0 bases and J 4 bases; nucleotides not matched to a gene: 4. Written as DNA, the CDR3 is TGCGCCAGCAGCTTGGAGCCGGGACAGAATCAGCCCCAGCATTTT. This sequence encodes CASSLEPGQNQPQHF. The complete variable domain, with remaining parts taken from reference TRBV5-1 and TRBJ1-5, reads KAGVTQTPRYLIKTRGQQVTLSCSPISGHRSVSWYQQTPGQGLQFLFEYFSETQRNKGNFPGRFSGRQFSNSRSEMNVSTLELGDSALYLCASSLEPGQNQPQHFGDGTRLSIL.

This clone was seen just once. This CDR3 is CASSLGASVYNEQFF. For the CDR3, the DNA is TGTGCCAGCAGTTTAGGGGCTAGCGTTTACAATGAGCAGTTCTTC. The rearrangement uses TRBV28 and TRBJ2-1; tentative D call: TRBD2 (6 bases). Germline CDR1 and CDR2: MDHEN and SYDVKM. There are 15 residues in the CDR3. The V and J ends lost 2 bases and 4 bases respectively, with 12 bases between them.

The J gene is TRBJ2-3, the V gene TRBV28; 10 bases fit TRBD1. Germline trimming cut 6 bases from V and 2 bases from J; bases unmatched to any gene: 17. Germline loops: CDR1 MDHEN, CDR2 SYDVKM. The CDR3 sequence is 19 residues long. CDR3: CASSAWTGGGSIDTDTQYF. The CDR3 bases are TGTGCCAGCAGCGCATGGACAGGGGGTGGGTCGATCGACACAGATACGCAGTATTTT.

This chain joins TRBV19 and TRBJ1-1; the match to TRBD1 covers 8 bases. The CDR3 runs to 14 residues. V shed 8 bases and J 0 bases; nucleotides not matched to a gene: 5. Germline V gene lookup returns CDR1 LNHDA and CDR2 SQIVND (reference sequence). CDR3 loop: CASLGQALNTEAFF. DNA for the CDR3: TGTGCCAGTTTGGGACAGGCGCTGAACACTGAAGCTTTCTTT.

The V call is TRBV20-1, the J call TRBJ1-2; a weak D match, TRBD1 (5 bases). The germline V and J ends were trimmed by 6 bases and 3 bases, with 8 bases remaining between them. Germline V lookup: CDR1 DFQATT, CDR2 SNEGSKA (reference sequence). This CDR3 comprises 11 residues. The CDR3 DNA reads TGCAGTGCAGACAGTCACTATGGCTACACCTTC. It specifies CSADSHYGYTF.

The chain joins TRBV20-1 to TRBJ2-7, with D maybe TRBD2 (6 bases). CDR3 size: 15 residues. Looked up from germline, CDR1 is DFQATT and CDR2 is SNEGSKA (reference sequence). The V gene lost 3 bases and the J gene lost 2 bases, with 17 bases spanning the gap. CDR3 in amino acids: CSASGISGGAYEQYF. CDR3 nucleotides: TGCAGTGCTAGTGGTATTAGCGGAGGTGCCTACGAGCAGTACTTC.